The clone carrying this T cell receptor (beta chain) was detected a few times. Its target is unknown. The entry originates in a study of human T cells and chemical hapten exposure. Study details: Among samples, TCR yields varied mainly because of small differences in pooled library volume. Findings and limits, study-wide: Relative to control repertoires, expanded TCRs gave rise to significantly more large CDR3 similarity clusters.

Indicated time point: patch test 1, 2 weeks after DPC sensitization. Stated treatment: therapeutic diphenylcyclopropenone sensitization with weekly scalp DPC. V shed 0 bases, J shed 4 bases, and the junction held 8 bases outside the gene matches. CDR3 length: 17 residues. From germline, CDR1 is SGHKS and CDR2 YYEKEE (reference sequence). Unique molecular identifiers were affixed to discrete cDNA molecules within the library. In the source study's methods: Around 97,000 TCRs per sample was the median, with a range of 23,224 to 690,600. TCRdb re-derived calls from the RACE reads in MiXCR, one entry per CDR3 protein. TCRdb's processing, not the authors', yielded these V and J calls. The table lists 80,000 to 100,000 distinct CDR3 sequences, roughly 12% of them singletons.

The genes are TRBV5-5 and TRBJ2-1, with 9 positions matching TRBD2. Sequencing used whole blood, obtained in connection with sensitization to the hapten diphenylcyclopropenone (DPC). This TCR was sampled from a woman aged 35 to 49 with alopecia areata. Some clones in this sample may be carry-over from other donors' samples. The CDR3 nucleotides are TGTGCCAGCAGCTTGGATGCGGCGGGAGGGTTTTACAATGAGCAGTTCTTC. As protein: CASSLDAAGGFYNEQFF.